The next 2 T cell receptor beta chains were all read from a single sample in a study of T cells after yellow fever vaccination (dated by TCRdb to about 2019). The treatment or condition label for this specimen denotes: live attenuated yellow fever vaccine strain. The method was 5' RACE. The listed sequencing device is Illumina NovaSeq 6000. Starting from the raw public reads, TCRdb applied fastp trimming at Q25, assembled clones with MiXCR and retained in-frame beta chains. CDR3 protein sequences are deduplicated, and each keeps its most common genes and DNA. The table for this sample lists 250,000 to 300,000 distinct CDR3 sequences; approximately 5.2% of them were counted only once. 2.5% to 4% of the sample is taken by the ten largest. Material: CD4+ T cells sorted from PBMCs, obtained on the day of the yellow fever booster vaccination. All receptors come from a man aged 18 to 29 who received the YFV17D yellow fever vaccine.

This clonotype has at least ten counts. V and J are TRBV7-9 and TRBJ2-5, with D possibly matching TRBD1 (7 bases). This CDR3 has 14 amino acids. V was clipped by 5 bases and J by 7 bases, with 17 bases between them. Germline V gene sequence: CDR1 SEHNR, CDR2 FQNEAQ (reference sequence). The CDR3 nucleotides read TGTGCCAGCAGCGGCGGGGACAGAGGTGGGACCCAGTACTTC. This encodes CASSGGDRGGTQYF.

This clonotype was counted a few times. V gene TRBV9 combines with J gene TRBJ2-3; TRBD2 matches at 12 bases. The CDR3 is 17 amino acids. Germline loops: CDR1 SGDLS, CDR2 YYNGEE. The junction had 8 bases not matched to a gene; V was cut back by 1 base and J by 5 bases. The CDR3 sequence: CASSVRSSGGAQDTQYF. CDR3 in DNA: TGTGCCAGCAGCGTAAGATCTAGCGGGGGGGCACAAGATACGCAGTATTTT. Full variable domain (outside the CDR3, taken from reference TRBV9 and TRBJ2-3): DSGVTQTPKHLITATGQRVTLRCSPRSGDLSVYWYQQSLDQGLQFLIQYYNGEERAKGNILERFSAQQFPDLHSELNLSSLELGDSALYFCASSVRSSGGAQDTQYFGPGTRLTVL.